These 5 T cell receptor beta chains originate from one sample sequenced in a study of type 1 and type 2 diabetes patients. Genomic DNA was the PCR template. Multiplex PCR with 30 forward and 13 reverse primers amplified the TCR beta CDR3. TCRdb itself ran the multiplex PCR reads through MiXCR, one entry per CDR3 protein. There are 250,000 or so distinct CDR3 sequences in the sample; over 45% occur only once, and roughly 15% lies in the top ten. Material: peripheral blood mononuclear cells (PBMCs). These receptor sequences come from a man aged 18 to 30 with type 2 diabetes.

This sequence joins TRBV10-1 and TRBJ1-5, with 8 bases that match TRBD1. J lost 3 bases, V lost 4 bases, and 5 bases had no gene match. The V gene's germline CDR1 is WNHNN and CDR2 SYGVQD (reference sequence). This CDR3 spans 15 amino acids. Written as DNA, the CDR3 is TGCGCCAGCAGTGTGAGACAGGGGACCAATCAGCCCCAGCATTTT. It is translated as CASSVRQGTNQPQHF.

J is TRBJ1-1 and V is TRBV5-1; weak D call: TRBD1 (6 bases). The CDR3 consists of 13 residues. In germline, CDR1 is SGHRS, CDR2 YFSETQ. V lost 0 bases to trimming and J lost 11 bases, with 14 bases between them. The CDR3 DNA is TGCGCCAGCAGCTTGGTGAGGGGGTTCGAGGCTTTCTTT. This encodes CASSLVRGFEAFF.

This chain uses TRBV20-1 with TRBJ2-7; TRBD1 matches at 9 bases. V was clipped by 5 bases and J by 5 bases; unmatched bases: 7. The CDR3 consists of 13 residues. Germline V gives CDR1 DFQATT, CDR2 SNEGSKA (reference sequence). The CDR3 loop reads CSAWTGVTDEQYF. DNA for the CDR3: TGCAGTGCTTGGACAGGGGTTACCGACGAGCAGTACTTC.

This clonotype was detected once. CDR3 DNA: TGTGCCAGCACTGGCTTTAAAGAGACCCAGTACTTC. This gives the protein CASTGFKETQYF. The chain has TRBV2 and TRBJ2-5; D gene uncertain. CDR3 length: 12 amino acids. The germline V and J ends were trimmed by 7 bases and 3 bases, with 9 bases remaining between them. Germline values: CDR1 SNHLY, CDR2 FYNNEI.

This clonotype came up a few times. A read error may explain this, as a much larger clone is one base away. The CDR3, as DNA: TGTGCCAGCGGGGGAGCTGGGGCCAACGTCCTGACTTTC. Translation: CASGGAGANVLTF. The genes are TRBV2 and TRBJ2-6, with D possibly called TRBD1 or TRBD2 (5 bases each). Germline values: CDR1 SNHLY, CDR2 FYNNEI. The CDR3 sequence is 13 residues long. The V gene lost 8 bases and the J gene lost 2 bases, with 7 bases spanning the gap.